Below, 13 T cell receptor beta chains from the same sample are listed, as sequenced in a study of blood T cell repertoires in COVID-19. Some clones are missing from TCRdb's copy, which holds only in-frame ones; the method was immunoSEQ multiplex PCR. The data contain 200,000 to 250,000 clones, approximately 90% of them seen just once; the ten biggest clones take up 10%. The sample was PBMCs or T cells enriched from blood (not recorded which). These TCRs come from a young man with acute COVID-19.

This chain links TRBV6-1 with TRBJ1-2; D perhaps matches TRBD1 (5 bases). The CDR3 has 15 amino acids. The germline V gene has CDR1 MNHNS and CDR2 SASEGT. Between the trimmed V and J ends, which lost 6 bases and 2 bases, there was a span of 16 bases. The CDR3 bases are TGTGCCAGCAGCCTTGGGGCAAGGTCCAACTATGGCTACACCTTC. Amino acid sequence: CASSLGARSNYGYTF.

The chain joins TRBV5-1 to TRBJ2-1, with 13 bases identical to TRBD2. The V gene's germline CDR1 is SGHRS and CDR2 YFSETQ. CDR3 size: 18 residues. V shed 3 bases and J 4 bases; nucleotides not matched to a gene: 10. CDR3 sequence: CASSWAGGLAGVYNEQFF. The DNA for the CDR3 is TGCGCCAGCAGCTGGGCAGGCGGACTAGCGGGAGTGTACAATGAGCAGTTCTTC.

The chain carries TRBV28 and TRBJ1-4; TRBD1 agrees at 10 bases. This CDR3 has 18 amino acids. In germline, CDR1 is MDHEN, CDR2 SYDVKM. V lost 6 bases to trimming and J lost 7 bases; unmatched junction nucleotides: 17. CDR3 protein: CASRSDRGRVIEGEKLFF. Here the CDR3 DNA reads TGTGCCAGCAGATCCGACAGGGGGCGGGTCATAGAAGGTGAAAAACTGTTTTTT.

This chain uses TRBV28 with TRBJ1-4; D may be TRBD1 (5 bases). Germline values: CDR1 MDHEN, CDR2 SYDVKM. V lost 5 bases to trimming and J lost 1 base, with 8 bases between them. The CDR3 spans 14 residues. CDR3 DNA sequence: TGTGCCAGCAGTCTTGGACAAACTAATGAAAAACTGTTTTTT. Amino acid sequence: CASSLGQTNEKLFF.

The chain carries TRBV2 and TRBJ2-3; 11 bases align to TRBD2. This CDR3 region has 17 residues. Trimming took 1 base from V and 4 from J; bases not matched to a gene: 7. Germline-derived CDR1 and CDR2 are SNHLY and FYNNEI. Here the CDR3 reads CASSEGLAGLISDTQYF. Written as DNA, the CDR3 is TGTGCCAGCAGTGAAGGACTAGCGGGACTCATTTCAGATACGCAGTATTTT.

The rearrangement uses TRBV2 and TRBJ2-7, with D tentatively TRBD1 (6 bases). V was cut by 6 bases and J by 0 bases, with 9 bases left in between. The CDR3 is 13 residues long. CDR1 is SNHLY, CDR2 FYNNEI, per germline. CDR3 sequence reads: CASSQDSSYEQYF. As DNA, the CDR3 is TGTGCCAGCAGCCAGGACAGCTCCTACGAGCAGTACTTC.

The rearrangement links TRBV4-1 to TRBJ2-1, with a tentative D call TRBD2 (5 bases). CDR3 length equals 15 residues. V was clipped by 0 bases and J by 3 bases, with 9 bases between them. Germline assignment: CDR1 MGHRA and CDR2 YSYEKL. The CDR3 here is CASSQDRTFYNEQFF. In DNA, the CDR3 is TGCGCCAGCAGCCAAGATAGGACTTTCTACAATGAGCAGTTCTTC.

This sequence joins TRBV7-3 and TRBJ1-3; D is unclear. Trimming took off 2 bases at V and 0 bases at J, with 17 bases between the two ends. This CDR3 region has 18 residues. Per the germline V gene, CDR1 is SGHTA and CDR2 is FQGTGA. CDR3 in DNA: TGTGCCAGCAGCTTACTCATACTCCGTCGAAGCTCTGGAAACACCATATATTTT. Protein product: CASSLLILRRSSGNTIYF.

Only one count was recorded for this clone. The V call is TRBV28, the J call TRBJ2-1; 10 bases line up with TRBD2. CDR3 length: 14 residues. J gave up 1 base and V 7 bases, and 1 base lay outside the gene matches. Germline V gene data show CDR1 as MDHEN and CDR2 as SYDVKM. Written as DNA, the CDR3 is TGTGCCAGCACTAGCGGGAGTTCCTACAATGAGCAGTTCTTC. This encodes CASTSGSSYNEQFF.

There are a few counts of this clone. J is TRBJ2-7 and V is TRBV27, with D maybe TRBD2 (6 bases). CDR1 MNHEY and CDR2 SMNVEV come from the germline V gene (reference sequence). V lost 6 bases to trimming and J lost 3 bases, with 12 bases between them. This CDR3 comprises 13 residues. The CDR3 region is CASRTRGLYEQYF. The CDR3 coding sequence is TGTGCCAGCAGGACTAGAGGCCTCTACGAGCAGTACTTC.

The DNA of the CDR3 is TGTGCCAGCAACGCAGGACAGTTCGTTTCTGGAAACACCATATATTTT. It translates to CASNAGQFVSGNTIYF. The chain combines TRBV11-2 with TRBJ1-3; D is perhaps TRBD1 (6 bases). V was shortened by 7 bases and J by 1 base, with 17 bases between the two germline ends. The CDR3 is made up of 16 amino acids. In germline, CDR1 is SGHAT, CDR2 FQNNGV. The full variable domain, completed using reference TRBV11-2 and TRBJ1-3, is EAGVAQSPRYKIIEKRQSVAFWCNPISGHATLYWYQQILGQGPKLLIQFQNNGVVDDSQLPKDRFSAERLKGVDSTLKIQPAKLEDSAVYLCASNAGQFVSGNTIYFGEGSWLTVV.

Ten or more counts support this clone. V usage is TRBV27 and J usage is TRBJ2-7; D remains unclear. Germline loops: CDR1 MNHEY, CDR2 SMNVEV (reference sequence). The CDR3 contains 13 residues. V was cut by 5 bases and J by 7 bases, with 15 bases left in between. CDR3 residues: CASSPTQQDEQYF. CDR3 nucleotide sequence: TGTGCCAGCAGTCCAACCCAGCAGGATGAGCAGTACTTC.

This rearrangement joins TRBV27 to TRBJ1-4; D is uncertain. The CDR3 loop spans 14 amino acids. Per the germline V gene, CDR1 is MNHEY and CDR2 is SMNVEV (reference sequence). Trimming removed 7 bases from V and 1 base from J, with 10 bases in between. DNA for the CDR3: TGTGCCAGCAAGACCGGGTTAACTAATGAAAAACTGTTTTTT. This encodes CASKTGLTNEKLFF.